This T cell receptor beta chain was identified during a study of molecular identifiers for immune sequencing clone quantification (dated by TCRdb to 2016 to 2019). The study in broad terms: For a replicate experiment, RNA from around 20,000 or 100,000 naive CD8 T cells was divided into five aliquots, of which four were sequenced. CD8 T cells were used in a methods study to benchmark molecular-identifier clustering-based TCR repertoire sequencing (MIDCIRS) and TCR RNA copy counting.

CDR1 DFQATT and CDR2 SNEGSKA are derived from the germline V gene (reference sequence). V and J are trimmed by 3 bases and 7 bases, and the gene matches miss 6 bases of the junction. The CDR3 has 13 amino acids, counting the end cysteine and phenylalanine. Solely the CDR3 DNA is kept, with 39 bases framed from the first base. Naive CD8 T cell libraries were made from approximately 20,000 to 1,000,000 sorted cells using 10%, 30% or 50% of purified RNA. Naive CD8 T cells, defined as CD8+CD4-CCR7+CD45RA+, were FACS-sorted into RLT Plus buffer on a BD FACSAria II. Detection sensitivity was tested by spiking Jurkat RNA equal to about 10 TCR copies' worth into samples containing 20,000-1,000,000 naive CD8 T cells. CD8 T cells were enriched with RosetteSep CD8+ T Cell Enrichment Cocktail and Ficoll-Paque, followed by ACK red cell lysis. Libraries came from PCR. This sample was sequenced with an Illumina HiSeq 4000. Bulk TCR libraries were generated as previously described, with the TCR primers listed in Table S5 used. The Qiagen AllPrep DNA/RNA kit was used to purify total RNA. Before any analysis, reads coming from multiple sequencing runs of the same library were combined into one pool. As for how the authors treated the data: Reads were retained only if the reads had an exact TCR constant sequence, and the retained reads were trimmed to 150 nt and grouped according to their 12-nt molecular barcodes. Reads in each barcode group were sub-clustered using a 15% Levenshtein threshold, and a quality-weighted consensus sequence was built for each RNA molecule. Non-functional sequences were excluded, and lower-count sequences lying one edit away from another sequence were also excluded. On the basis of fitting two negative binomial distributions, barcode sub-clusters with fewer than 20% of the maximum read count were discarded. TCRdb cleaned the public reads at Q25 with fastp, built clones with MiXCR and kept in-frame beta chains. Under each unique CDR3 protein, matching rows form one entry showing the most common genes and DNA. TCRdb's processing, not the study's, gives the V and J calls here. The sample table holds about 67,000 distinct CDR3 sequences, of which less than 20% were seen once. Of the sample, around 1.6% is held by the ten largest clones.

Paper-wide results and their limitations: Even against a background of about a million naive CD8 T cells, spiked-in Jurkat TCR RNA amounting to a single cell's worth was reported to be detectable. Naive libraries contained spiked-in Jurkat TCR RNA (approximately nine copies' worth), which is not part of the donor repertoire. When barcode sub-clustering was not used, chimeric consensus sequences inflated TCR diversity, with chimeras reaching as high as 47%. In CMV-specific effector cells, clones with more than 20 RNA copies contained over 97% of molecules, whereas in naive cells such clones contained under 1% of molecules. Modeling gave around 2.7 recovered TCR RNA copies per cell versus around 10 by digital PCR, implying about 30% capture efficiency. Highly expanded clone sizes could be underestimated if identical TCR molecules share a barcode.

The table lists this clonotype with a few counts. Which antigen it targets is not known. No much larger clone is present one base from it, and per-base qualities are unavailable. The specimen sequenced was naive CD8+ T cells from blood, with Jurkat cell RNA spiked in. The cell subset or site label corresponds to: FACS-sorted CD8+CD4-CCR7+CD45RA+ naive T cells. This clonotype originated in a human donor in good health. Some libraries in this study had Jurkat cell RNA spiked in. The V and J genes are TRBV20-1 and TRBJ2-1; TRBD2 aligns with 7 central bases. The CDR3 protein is CSARGPGGNEQFF. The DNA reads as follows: TGCAGTGCTAGGGGTCCGGGAGGTAATGAGCAGTTCTTC.